This T cell receptor (beta chain) was observed in a study of Ad26.COV2.S vaccination and SARS-CoV-2 variants. In the study overall: Ad26.COV2.S was injected intramuscularly once or twice, 56 days apart. Study observations and caveats: Vaccinees displayed broader spike-specific TCR repertoires than placebo recipients.

The data were produced by immunoSEQ multiplex PCR, yet TCRdb's version contains in-frame clones alone and is incomplete. The data contain approximately 460,000 clones, roughly nine tenths of them seen just once; the ten biggest clones take up under 2%. The treatment was: roughly 19 received Ad26.COV2.S at low or high dose, single or two shots; several received placebo; per-sample allocation not given. Sample collection was performed on day 63 after the first vaccine or placebo injection. Ad26 vector vaccine expressed Wuhan-strain SARS-CoV-2 spike. Concerning this clone: Its antigen is unidentified.

The source material was peripheral blood, sampled in a trial of Ad26.COV2.S vaccine versus placebo. The clonotype comes from a person aged 18-65 years who received the Ad26.COV2.S COVID-19 vaccine or a placebo.

The CDR3 DNA reads as TGTGCCAGCAGGAGCGGGAGGGCCCCCCACGAGCAGTACTTC. This gives the protein CASRSGRAPHEQYF. The V gene is TRBV2, the J gene TRBJ2-7, with TRBD2 identical over 10 bases. The CDR3 extends over 14 amino acids. Unmatched junction bases numbered 7, after V lost 6 bases and J lost 5 bases. CDR1 and CDR2 (germline): SNHLY, FYNNEI.